Sequencing of this T cell receptor beta chain was carried out in a study of T cells expressing NK-cell markers. Study-level results: These clonotypes also led the CD3+CD56-NKG2C+ fraction in a few donors. No clear determination of HCMV specificity was made for expanded NKG2C+ T cell clones.

The CDR3 has 11 amino acids. A note on this clonotype: Its cognate antigen is unknown.

TCRdb derives one entry per CDR3 protein from the 5' RACE reads, leaving out DNA. The sample totals about 440,000 distinct CDR3 sequences. Sequencing was performed on blood T cells: a sorted CD56 or NKG2C T cell subset, CD4+ or CD8+ T cells, or bulk PBMC T cells (not recorded which). This chain uses TRBV12-3 or TRBV12-4 with TRBJ1-1. This TCR was recovered from a woman between 18 and 69 years old in good health. The CDR3 here is CASSGNTEAFF.